The T cell receptor (beta chain) under discussion was sequenced for a study of regulatory T cells in long-lasting Graves disease. Noted time point: persistent/refractory GD, antithyroid drugs over 5 years with positive TRAb. PBMC RNA was the source of the TCR library. Building the TCR beta libraries relied on iRepertoire HTBI primers, and CDR3 regions underwent Arm-PCR. TCRdb reanalysed the multiplex PCR reads using MiXCR and keeps one entry per CDR3 protein. The sample includes 300,000 to 350,000 distinct CDR3 sequences, about 19% of them seen just once. This clonotype originated in a female donor with Graves disease. The sample was peripheral blood mononuclear cells (PBMCs), taken when the disease was refractory, from a patient treated with antithyroid drugs.

CDR3 DNA sequence: TGTGCCAGCAGCCTCGGACAGGGGGCCGTGGAGACCCAGTACTTC. Translated, it gives CASSLGQGAVETQYF. The V gene is TRBV11-2, the J gene TRBJ2-5, with 11 bases identical to TRBD1. CDR1 and CDR2 (germline): SGHAT, FQNNGV. Trimming at V came to 5 bases and at J to 5 bases, leaving 7 bases not matched to a gene. This CDR3 contains 15 residues. Full variable domain (remainder filled in from reference TRBV11-2 and TRBJ2-5): EAGVAQSPRYKIIEKRQSVAFWCNPISGHATLYWYQQILGQGPKLLIQFQNNGVVDDSQLPKDRFSAERLKGVDSTLKIQPAKLEDSAVYLCASSLGQGAVETQYFGPGTRLLVL.